This T cell receptor (beta chain) was captured by sequencing in a study of CXCR3-negative and CXCR3-positive naive CD8 T cells. Via 5' RACE with UMI labels, TRB cDNA libraries were prepared. TCRdb re-called the 5' RACE reads, yielding one record per CDR3 amino acid sequence without DNA. This listing includes around 63,000 distinct CDR3 sequences. Naive CD8+ T cells carried a CD45RO-CCR7+CD27+CD95- phenotype. Study-wide results and limits: When CXCR3-positive naive cells were set against CXCR3-negative naive cells, the former had more hydrophobic TRB CDR3s. CXCR3-negative and CXCR3-positive naive cells shared comparable TRBV-TRBJ usage, but memory cells did not.

As for this clonotype: Its antigen is as yet unknown.

This clonotype was sampled from a human donor in good health. Some clones in this sample may be carry-over from other donors' samples. The material sequenced was naive CXCR3+ CD8+ T cells from blood. Stated subset: CD45RO-CCR7+CD27+CD95- naive CD8+ T cells expressing CXCR3 (TNR3+).

CDR3 sequence: CASGWTAYNEQFF. The V gene is TRBV12-5, the J gene TRBJ2-1; TCRdb calls TRBD1, which cannot be checked without DNA. The CDR3 runs to 13 residues. In germline, CDR1 is LGHNT, CDR2 FRNRAP.